Each of the 19 T cell receptor beta chains below was sequenced from the same sample in a study of blood T cell repertoires in COVID-19. Sequencing was performed with immunoSEQ multiplex PCR; in TCRdb, only in-frame clones are kept and a portion is missing. The repertoire consists of some 350,000 clones, with roughly 86% occurring once and the leading ten covering approximately 7.3%. What was sequenced was peripheral blood. These receptors all come from a woman in her seventies with COVID-19, enrolled during active disease.

This clone was picked up a small number of times. This rearrangement joins TRBV7-9 to TRBJ1-2, with D perhaps matching TRBD1 (5 bases). Germline V CDR1 and CDR2: SEHNR, FQNEAQ (reference sequence). The CDR3 loop spans 13 amino acids. Trimming took off 5 bases at V and 3 bases at J, with 10 bases between the two ends. The CDR3 DNA follows: TGTGCCAGCAGCATGGACACCTACTATGGCTACACCTTC. Translation: CASSMDTYYGYTF.

Here the CDR3 DNA reads TGTGCCAGCAGCTTGGTGGGGTCGGGGAGGTCCTACAATGAGCAGTTCTTC. It yields the protein CASSLVGSGRSYNEQFF. The chain employs TRBV5-4 and TRBJ2-1, with D perhaps TRBD2 (6 bases). The germline V and J ends were trimmed by 0 bases and 1 base, with 14 bases remaining between them. CDR3 size: 17 residues. CDR1 SGHNT and CDR2 YYREEE come from the germline V gene (reference sequence).

The rearrangement links TRBV27 to TRBJ1-5; D is undetermined. V lost 7 bases, J lost 7 bases, and 14 bases lay in between. This CDR3 has 13 amino acids. CDR1 is MNHEY, CDR2 SMNVEV, per germline (reference sequence). The CDR3 DNA reads TGTGCCAGCACCTCGCGCGTCGGGCAGCCCCAGCATTTT. Its translation is CASTSRVGQPQHF.

The chain is built from TRBV2 and TRBJ1-1, with D possibly TRBD1 on 6 matching bases. The CDR3 runs to 15 residues. V lost 6 bases and J lost 0, with 14 bases in between. Germline CDR1 and CDR2: SNHLY and FYNNEI. The CDR3 nucleotides read TGTGCCAGCAGCAATCCTGGACAGTTGAACACTGAAGCTTTCTTT. It is translated as CASSNPGQLNTEAFF.

V gene TRBV2 combines with J gene TRBJ1-2, with D unresolved. Germline V gene lookup returns CDR1 SNHLY and CDR2 FYNNEI. Trimming stripped 5 bases from V and 3 bases from J, with 4 bases between. This CDR3 comprises 11 residues. In DNA, the CDR3 is TGTGCCAGCAGTCGAGACTATGGCTACACCTTC. Translated, it gives CASSRDYGYTF.

The chain joins TRBV5-1 to TRBJ2-2, with D perhaps matching TRBD1 (5 bases). Germline CDR1 is SGHRS and CDR2 is YFSETQ. The ends were cut back, 5 bases at V and 2 bases at J, with 13 bases in the middle. This CDR3 contains 15 residues. CDR3 region: CASRVGAPNTGELFF. For the CDR3, the DNA is TGCGCCAGCAGAGTAGGGGCGCCCAACACCGGGGAGCTGTTTTTT.

Only one count was recorded for this clone. The genes are TRBV24-1 and TRBJ2-5, with D hard to call. Trimming removed 6 bases from V and 2 bases from J, with 15 bases in between. The germline gives CDR1 KGHDR, CDR2 SFDVKD. This CDR3 comprises 15 residues. CDR3 DNA sequence: TGTGCCACCAGTCCGCACCACGGTACTCAAGAGACCCAGTACTTC. Residues: CATSPHHGTQETQYF.

The J gene is TRBJ1-2, the V gene TRBV27, with D hard to call. The CDR3 is made up of 15 amino acids. Germline CDR1 and CDR2: MNHEY and SMNVEV (reference sequence). Trimming cost V 6 bases and J 6 bases, with 20 bases left between them. CDR3 region: CASSSPPGKPNGYTF. CDR3 DNA sequence: TGTGCCAGCAGCTCCCCCCCAGGAAAACCCAATGGCTACACCTTC.

The rearrangement links TRBV5-1 to TRBJ2-3, with TRBD2 matching over 13 bases. The junction had 17 bases not matched to a gene; V was cut back by 4 bases and J by 3 bases. This CDR3 has 20 amino acids. The germline CDR1 and CDR2 sequences are SGHRS and YFSETQ. Here the CDR3 reads CASSNRMKTSGGISTDTQYF. Written as DNA, the CDR3 is TGCGCCAGCAGCAACAGAATGAAGACTAGCGGGGGGATTTCGACAGATACGCAGTATTTT.

The gene calls are TRBV6-2 or TRBV6-3 and TRBJ1-5; D unresolved. Germline lookup yields CDR1 MNHEY and CDR2 SVGEGT. Trimming took off 1 base at V and 2 bases at J, with 6 bases between the two ends. The CDR3 spans 14 residues. This CDR3 is CASSYWQGNQPQHF. The CDR3 DNA follows: TGTGCCAGCAGTTACTGGCAGGGCAATCAGCCCCAGCATTTT.

A remark on this clone: Other DNA sequences within the sample encode an identical CDR3. The genes are TRBV19 and TRBJ1-1, with 9 bases lining up with TRBD1. The germline CDR1 and CDR2 sequences are LNHDA and SQIVND (reference sequence). CDR3 length equals 14 residues. With 5 bases clipped from V and 2 bases from J, the junction kept 3 bases outside the gene matches. The CDR3 bases are TGTGCCAGTAGTGTGGGACAGGGAAACACTGAAGCTTTCTTT. Its translation: CASSVGQGNTEAFF. Using reference TRBV19 and TRBJ1-1 for the parts outside the CDR3, the full variable domain is DGGITQSPKYLFRKEGQNVTLSCEQNLNHDAMYWYRQDPGQGLRLIYYSQIVNDFQKGDIAEGYSVSREKKESFPLTVTSAQKNPTAFYLCASSVGQGNTEAFFGQGTRLTVV.

V and J are TRBV4-1 and TRBJ1-1; D remains ambiguous. The CDR3 totals 18 residues. CDR1 is MGHRA and CDR2 is YSYEKL in the germline V gene. V lost 5 bases, J lost 1 base, and 23 bases lay in between. The DNA of the CDR3 is TGCGCCAGCAGCAACCCCACCGGGATTACGCTTGAGAACACTGAAGCTTTCTTT. Amino acid sequence: CASSNPTGITLENTEAFF.

The rearrangement joins TRBV3-1 (or the pseudogene TRBV3-2) to TRBJ1-5, with TRBD1 matching over 7 bases. The CDR3 sequence is 13 residues long. J was trimmed by 10 bases and V by 5 bases; bases with no gene match: 8. Germline lookup yields CDR1 LGHDT and CDR2 YNNKEL (reference sequence). The CDR3 sequence: CASSFGTDQPQHF. CDR3 DNA sequence: TGTGCCAGCAGCTTTGGGACAGACCAACCCCAGCATTTT.

The chain employs TRBV10-1 and TRBJ2-1; 10 nucleotides match TRBD2. The ends lost 0 bases at V and 13 bases at J; junction bases unmatched: 6. This CDR3 region has 14 residues. Germline values: CDR1 WNHNN, CDR2 SYGVQD (reference sequence). The DNA for the CDR3 is TGCGCCAGCAGTGAGTCGAGGGAGCGGGGGGGTCAGTTCTTC. The encoded protein is CASSESRERGGQFF.

The rearrangement uses TRBV24-1 and TRBJ2-2, with D possibly matching TRBD2 (6 bases). This CDR3 comprises 15 residues. Deletions cut 4 bases from V and 5 bases from J, with 13 bases between. Per the germline V gene, CDR1 is KGHDR and CDR2 is SFDVKD. The CDR3 spells CATSDPVSGTGELFF. The CDR3 DNA reads as TGTGCCACCAGTGACCCTGTTAGCGGAACCGGGGAGCTGTTTTTT.

This sequence joins TRBV5-1 and TRBJ1-1, with D possibly matching TRBD1 (6 bases). Germline CDR1 is SGHRS and CDR2 is YFSETQ. The CDR3 extends over 14 amino acids. The V end was cut by 2 bases, the J end by 4 bases, with 12 bases between. The CDR3 region is CASSLTGFSTEAFF. The CDR3 region has the DNA TGCGCCAGCAGCTTAACAGGGTTTAGCACTGAAGCTTTCTTT.

The CDR3 DNA sequence: TGTGCCATCACCTCCGGGATCTCCTACGAGCAGTACTTC. This codes for CAITSGISYEQYF. This chain uses TRBV10-3 with TRBJ2-7, with D possibly matching TRBD2 (5 bases). There are 13 residues in the CDR3. The germline V and J ends were trimmed by 7 bases and 0 bases, with 10 bases remaining between them. Germline values: CDR1 ENHRY, CDR2 SYGVKD.

This clone was counted only a few times. The genes are TRBV10-3 and TRBJ2-6; possible D gene TRBD1, 5 bases. Germline loops: CDR1 ENHRY, CDR2 SYGVKD. V was shortened by 6 bases and J by 0 bases, with 9 bases between the two germline ends. CDR3 size: 15 residues. CDR3 DNA: TGTGCCATCAGCCCGACAGACTCTGGGGCCAACGTCCTGACTTTC. It is translated as CAISPTDSGANVLTF.

CDR3 DNA: TGTGCCAGCAGCTCGTTAGCGGGGGGCTACGAGCAGTACTTC. The encoded protein is CASSSLAGGYEQYF. The chain uses TRBV5-5 and TRBJ2-7; 10 bases line up with TRBD2. V shed 3 bases and J 3 bases; nucleotides not matched to a gene: 3. Germline CDR1 SGHKS, CDR2 YYEKEE (reference sequence). The CDR3 length is 14 residues.